This T cell receptor (beta chain) derives from a study of blood T cell repertoires in COVID-19. Study details: The United States, Italy and Spain supplied acute and convalescent COVID-19 samples. T cells, B-cell-depleted T cells, or PBMCs supplied cDNA or gDNA.

The CDR3 has 16 amino acids. Germline V gene data show CDR1 as SGDLS and CDR2 as YYNGEE. Losses at the gene ends were 2 bases for V and 10 bases for J; bases not matched to a gene: 13. Per the study methods: How many nucleated cells were present was estimated from reference gene primer amplification. Clones were sequenced by immunoSEQ multiplex PCR, and TCRdb holds only the in-frame ones, with some missing. Clone size and V and J calls were adopted from that table, with D and trimming inferred from the DNA. This sample carries 650,000 to 800,000 clones, approximately 90% of them seen once, and the ten largest clones take about 0.26%.

This TCR was sampled from a woman aged 18-30 years with acute or convalescent COVID-19. Sequenced material: peripheral blood. The V gene is TRBV9, the J gene TRBJ2-1, with 9 bases aligning to TRBD2. The CDR3 reads CASSVKSGGRPEEQFF. DNA for the CDR3: TGTGCCAGCAGCGTTAAAAGCGGGGGGCGTCCGGAGGAGCAGTTCTTC.